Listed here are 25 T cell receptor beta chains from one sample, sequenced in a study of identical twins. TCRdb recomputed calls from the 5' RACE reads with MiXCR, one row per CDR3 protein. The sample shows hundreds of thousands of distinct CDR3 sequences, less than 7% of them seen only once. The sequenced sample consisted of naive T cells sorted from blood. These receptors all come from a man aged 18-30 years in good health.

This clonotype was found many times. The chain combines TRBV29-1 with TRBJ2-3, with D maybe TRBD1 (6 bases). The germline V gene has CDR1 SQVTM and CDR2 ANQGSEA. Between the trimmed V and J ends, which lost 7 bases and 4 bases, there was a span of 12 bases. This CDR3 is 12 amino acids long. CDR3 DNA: TGCAGCGATGGACAGCTTTCAGATACGCAGTATTTT. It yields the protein CSDGQLSDTQYF.

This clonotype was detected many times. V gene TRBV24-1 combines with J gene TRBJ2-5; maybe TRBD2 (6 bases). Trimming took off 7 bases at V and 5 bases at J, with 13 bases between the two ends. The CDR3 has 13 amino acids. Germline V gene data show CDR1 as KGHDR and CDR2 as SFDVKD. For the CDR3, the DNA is TGTGCCACCAGCAGACTAAGCGGGGAGACCCAGTACTTC. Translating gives CATSRLSGETQYF.

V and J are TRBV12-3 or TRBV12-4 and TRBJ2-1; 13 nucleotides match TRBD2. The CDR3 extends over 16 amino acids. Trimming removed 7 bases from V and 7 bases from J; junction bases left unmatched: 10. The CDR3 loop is CASIRGLAGVGNEQFF. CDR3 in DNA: TGTGCCAGCATAAGAGGACTAGCGGGAGTCGGGAATGAGCAGTTCTTC.

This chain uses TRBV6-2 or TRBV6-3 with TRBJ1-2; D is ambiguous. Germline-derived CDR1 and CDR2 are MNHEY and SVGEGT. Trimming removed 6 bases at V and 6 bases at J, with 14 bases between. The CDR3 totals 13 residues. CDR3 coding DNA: TGTGCCAGCAGCTACCTCGGAGGAGATGGCTACACCTTC. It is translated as CASSYLGGDGYTF.

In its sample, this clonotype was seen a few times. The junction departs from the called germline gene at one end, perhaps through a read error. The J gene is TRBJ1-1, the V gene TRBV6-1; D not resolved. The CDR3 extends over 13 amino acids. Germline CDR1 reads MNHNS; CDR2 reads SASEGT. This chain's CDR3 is CANSRVLDTEAFF. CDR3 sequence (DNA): TGTGCCAACAGTAGGGTCCTCGACACTGAAGCTTTCTTT.

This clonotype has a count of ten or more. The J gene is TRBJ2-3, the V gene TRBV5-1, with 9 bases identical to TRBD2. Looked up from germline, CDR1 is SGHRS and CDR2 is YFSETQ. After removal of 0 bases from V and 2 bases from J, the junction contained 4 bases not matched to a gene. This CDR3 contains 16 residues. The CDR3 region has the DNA TGCGCCAGCAGCTTGGTATTAGCGGGAGACACAGATACGCAGTATTTT. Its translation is CASSLVLAGDTDTQYF.

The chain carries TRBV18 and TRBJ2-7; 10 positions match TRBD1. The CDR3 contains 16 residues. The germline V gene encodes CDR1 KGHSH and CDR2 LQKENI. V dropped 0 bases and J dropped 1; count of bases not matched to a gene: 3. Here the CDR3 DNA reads TGTGCCAGCTCACCACCTATGGGACAGGGGTCCTACGAGCAGTACTTC. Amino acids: CASSPPMGQGSYEQYF. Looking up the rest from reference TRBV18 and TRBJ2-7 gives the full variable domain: NAGVMQNPRHLVRRRGQEARLRCSPMKGHSHVYWYRQLPEEGLKFMVYLQKENIIDESGMPKERFSAEFPKEGPSILRIQQVVRGDSAAYFCASSPPMGQGSYEQYFGPGTRLTVT.

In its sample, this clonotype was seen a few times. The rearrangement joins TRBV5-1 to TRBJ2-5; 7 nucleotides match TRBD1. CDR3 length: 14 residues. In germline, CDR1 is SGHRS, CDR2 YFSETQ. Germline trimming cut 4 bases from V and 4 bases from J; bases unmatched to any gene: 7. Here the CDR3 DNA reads TGCGCCAGCAGCCCCGGACAGGTTCGAGAGACCCAGTACTTC. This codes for CASSPGQVRETQYF.

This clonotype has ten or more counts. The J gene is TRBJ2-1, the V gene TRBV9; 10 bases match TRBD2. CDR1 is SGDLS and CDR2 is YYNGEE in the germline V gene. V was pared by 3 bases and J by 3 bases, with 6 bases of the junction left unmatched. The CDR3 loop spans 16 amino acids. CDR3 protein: CASSETGLADYNEQFF. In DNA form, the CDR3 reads TGTGCCAGCAGCGAGACCGGACTAGCGGACTACAATGAGCAGTTCTTC.

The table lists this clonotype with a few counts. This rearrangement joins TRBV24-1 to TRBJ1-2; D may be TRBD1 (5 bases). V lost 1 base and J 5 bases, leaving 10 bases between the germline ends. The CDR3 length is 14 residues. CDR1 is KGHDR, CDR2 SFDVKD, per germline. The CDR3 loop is CATSDFGRAYGYTF. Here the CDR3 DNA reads TGTGCCACCAGTGATTTCGGCAGGGCGTATGGCTACACCTTC.

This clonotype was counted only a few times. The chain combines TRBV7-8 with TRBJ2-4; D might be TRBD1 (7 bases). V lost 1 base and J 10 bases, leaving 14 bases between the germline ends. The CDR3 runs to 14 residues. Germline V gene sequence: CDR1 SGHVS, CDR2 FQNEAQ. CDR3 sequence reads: CASSLGRDSGIQYF. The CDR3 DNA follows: TGTGCCAGCAGCTTAGGGAGGGACAGCGGGATTCAGTACTTC.

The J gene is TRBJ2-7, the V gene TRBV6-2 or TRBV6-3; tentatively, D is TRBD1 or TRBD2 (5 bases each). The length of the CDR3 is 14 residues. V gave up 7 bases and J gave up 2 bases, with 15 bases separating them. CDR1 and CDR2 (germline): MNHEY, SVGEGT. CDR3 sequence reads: CASIRDAATYEQYF. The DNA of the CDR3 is TGTGCCAGCATCCGGGACGCCGCTACCTACGAGCAGTACTTC.

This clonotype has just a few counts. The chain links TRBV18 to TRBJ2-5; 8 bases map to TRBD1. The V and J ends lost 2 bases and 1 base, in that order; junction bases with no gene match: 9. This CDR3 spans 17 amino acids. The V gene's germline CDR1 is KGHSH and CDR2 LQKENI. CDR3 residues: CASSPDRGERLQETQYF. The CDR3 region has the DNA TGTGCCAGCTCACCAGACAGGGGCGAGAGACTCCAAGAGACCCAGTACTTC.

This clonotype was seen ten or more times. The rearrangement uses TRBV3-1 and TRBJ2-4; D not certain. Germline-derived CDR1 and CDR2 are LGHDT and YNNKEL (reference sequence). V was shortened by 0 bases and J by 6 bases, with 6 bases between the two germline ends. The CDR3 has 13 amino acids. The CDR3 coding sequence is TGTGCCAGCAGCCAAGAAGAGTTAAACATTCAGTACTTC. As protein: CASSQEELNIQYF.

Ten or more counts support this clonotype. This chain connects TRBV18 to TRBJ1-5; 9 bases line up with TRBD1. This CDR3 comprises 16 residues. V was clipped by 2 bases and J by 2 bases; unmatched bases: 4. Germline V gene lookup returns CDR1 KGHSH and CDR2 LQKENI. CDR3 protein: CASSPKDRGGNQPQHF. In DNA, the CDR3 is TGTGCCAGCTCACCAAAGGACAGGGGAGGCAATCAGCCCCAGCATTTT. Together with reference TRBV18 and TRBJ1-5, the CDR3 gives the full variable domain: NAGVMQNPRHLVRRRGQEARLRCSPMKGHSHVYWYRQLPEEGLKFMVYLQKENIIDESGMPKERFSAEFPKEGPSILRIQQVVRGDSAAYFCASSPKDRGGNQPQHFGDGTRLSIL.

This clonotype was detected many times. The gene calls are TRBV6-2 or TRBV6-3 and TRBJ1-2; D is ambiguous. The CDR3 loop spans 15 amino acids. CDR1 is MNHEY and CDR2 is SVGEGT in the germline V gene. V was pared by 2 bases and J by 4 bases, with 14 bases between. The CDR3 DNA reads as TGTGCCAGCAGTTACCGTGTTCCGGCGGTCTATGGCTACACCTTC. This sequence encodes CASSYRVPAVYGYTF.

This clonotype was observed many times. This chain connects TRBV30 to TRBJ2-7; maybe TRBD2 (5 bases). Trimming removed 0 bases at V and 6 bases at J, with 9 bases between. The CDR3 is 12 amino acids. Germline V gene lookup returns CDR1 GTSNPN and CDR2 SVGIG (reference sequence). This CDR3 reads CAWSVQRGEQYV. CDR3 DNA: TGTGCCTGGAGTGTACAACGGGGCGAGCAGTACGTC.

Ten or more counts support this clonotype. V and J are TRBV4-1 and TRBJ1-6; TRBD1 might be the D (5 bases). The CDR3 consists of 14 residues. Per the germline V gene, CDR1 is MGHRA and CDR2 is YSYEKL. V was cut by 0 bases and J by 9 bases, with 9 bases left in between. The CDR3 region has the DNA TGCGCCAGCAGCCAAGAGGGGGATGTTTCACCCCTCCACTTT. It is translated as CASSQEGDVSPLHF.

The CDR3 DNA follows: TGTGCCACCAGCAGAGATCGATCCGGGACAGGGGGCGCCGAGACCCAGTACTTC. As protein: CATSRDRSGTGGAETQYF. The V call is TRBV15, the J call TRBJ2-5; TRBD1 aligns across 12 bases. CDR1 and CDR2 from the germline V gene are LNHNV and YYDKDF (reference sequence). The V gene end was trimmed by 0 bases and the J gene end by 5 bases; junction bases not matched to a gene: 10. The CDR3 contains 18 residues.

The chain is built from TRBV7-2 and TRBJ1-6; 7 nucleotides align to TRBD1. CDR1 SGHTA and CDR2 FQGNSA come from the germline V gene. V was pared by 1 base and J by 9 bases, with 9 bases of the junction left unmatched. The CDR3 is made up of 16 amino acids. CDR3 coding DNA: TGTGCCAGCAGCTTAGAGACAGGGACCACTGGTTCACCCCTCCACTTT. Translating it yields CASSLETGTTGSPLHF.

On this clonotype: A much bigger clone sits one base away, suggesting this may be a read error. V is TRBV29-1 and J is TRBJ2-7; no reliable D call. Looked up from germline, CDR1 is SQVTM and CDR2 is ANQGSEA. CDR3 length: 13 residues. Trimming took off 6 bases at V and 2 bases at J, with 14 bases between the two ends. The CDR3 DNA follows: TGCAGCGTATTAGACGGAGCCACCTACGAGCAGTACTTC. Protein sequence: CSVLDGATYEQYF.

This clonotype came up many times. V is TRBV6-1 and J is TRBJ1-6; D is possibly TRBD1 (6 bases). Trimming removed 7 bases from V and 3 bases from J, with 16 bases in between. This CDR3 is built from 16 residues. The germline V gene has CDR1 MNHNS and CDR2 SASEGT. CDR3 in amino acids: CASTLRGVGYNSPLHF. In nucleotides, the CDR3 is TGTGCCAGCACCTTAAGGGGGGTTGGCTATAATTCACCCCTCCACTTT.

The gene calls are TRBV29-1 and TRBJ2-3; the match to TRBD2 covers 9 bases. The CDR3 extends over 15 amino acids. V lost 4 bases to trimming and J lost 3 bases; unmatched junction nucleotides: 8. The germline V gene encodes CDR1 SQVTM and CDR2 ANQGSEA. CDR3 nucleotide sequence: TGCAGCGTTGCTATAGCGGGAGTAGGTACAGATACGCAGTATTTT. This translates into CSVAIAGVGTDTQYF.

This CDR3 is CAWSRTGGYEQYF. CDR3 DNA: TGTGCCTGGAGCCGCACAGGGGGCTACGAGCAGTACTTC. V usage is TRBV30 and J usage is TRBJ2-7, with 8 bases identical to TRBD1. The V gene end was trimmed by 3 bases and the J gene end by 3 bases; junction bases not matched to a gene: 4. The CDR3 is 13 residues long. Germline V gene sequence: CDR1 GTSNPN, CDR2 SVGIG (reference sequence).

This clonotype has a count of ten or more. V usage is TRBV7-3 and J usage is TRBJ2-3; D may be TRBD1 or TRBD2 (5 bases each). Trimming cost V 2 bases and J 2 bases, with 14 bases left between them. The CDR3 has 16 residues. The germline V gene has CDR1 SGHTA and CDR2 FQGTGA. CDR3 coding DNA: TGTGCCAGCAGCTTAGTCTCAGGGACGAACACAGATACGCAGTATTTT. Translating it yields CASSLVSGTNTDTQYF.